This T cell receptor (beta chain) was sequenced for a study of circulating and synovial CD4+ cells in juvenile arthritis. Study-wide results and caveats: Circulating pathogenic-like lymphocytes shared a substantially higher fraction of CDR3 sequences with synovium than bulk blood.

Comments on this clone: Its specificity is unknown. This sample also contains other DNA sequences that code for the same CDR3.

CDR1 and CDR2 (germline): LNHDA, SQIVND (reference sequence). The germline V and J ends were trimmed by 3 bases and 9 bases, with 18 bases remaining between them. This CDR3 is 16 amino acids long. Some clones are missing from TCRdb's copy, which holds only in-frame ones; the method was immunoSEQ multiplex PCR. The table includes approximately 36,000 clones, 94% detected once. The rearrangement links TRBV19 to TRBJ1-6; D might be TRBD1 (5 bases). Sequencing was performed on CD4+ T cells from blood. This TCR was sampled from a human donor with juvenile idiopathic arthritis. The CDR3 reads CASSITPGFPPSPLHF. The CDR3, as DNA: TGTGCCAGTAGTATCACCCCAGGGTTTCCACCTTCACCCCTCCACTTT.